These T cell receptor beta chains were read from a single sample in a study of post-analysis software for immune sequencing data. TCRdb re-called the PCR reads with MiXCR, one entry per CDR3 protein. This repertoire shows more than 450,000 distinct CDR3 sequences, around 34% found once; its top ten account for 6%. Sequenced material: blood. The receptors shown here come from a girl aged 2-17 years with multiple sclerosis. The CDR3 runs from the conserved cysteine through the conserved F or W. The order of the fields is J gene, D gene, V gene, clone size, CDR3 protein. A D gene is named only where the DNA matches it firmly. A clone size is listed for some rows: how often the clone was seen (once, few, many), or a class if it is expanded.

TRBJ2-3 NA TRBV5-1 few CASSLSPLRTDTQYF
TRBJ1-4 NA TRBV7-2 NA CASSSVNGINEKLFF
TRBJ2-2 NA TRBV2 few CASSLGQAGAGELFF
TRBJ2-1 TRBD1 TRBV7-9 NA CASSNRTGVYNEQFF
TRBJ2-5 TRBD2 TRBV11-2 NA CASSLQSLGLAEETQYF
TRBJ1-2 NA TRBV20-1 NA CSARDPQGWSNYGYTF
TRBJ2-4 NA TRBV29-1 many CSVGLGGRSIQYF
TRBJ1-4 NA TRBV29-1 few CSAPPSNEKLFF
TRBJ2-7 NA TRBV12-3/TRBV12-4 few CASSPSKAGQQYF
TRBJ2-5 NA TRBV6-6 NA CASSFPRDSTTETQYF
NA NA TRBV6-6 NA CASSSRRGGIETQYF
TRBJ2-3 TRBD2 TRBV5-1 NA CASSLAIQAGAIFSTDTQYF
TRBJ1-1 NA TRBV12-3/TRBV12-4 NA CASRAQGLAEAFF
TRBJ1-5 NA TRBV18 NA CASSPSGGATQPQHF
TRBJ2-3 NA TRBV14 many CASSQDRAGTGDTQYF
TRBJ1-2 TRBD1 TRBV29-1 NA CSVEAETGYGYTF
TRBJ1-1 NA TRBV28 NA CASSLGIPGSEAFF
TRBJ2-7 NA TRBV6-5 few CASRQGNQVGNEQYF
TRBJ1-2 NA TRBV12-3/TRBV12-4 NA CASSRTIPLQGGYGYTF
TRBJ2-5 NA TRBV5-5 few CASRTRQETQYF
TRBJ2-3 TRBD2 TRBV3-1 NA CASSQDVLAGTDTQYF
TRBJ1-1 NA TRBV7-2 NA CASSLVAGIAFF
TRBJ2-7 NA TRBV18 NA CASYEGWGSYEQYF
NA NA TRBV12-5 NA CASGLEQGETQYF
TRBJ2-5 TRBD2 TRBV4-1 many CASSRTSGVETQYF
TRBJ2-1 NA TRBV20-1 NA CSASELVGAPQFF
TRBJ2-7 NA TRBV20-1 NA CSARVPGIGEQYF
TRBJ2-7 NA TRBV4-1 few CASSQAWGSSYEQYF
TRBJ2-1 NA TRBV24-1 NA CATSDRGDLSYNEQFF
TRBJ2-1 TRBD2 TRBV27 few CASRAGVVASGVREQFF
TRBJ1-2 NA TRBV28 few CASSPGSNLNYGYTF
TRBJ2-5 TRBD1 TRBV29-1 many CSVDLDRVGQYF
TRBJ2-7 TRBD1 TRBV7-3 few CASSLSGGLGYEQYF
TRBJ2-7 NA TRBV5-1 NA CASSSDGPPYF
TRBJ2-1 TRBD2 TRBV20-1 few CSAWGLAGSSYNEQFF
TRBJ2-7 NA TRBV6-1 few CASTWSRGGYEQYF
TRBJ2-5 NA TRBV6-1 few CASRTLAAREETQYF
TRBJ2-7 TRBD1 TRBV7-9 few CASRPWPGTGHEQYF
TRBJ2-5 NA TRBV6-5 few CASSYRIAQETQYF
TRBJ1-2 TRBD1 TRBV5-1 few CASSSPGGRSYGYTF
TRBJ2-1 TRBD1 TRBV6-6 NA CASSYRGATGLHNEQFF
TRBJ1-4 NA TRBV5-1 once CASSLAGGAGGEKLFF
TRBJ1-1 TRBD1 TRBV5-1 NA CASSSGTGVLDTEAFF
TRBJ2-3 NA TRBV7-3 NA CASSPRGGSTDTQYF
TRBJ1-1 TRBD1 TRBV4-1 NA CASSPPLRPGQGAPEAFF
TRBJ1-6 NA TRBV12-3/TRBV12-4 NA CASSLGQVYNSPLHF
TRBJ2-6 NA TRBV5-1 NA CASSLAVSGWGSGANVLTF
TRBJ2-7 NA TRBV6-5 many CASSASGYLSYEQYF
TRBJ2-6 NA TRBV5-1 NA CASSLAGGESYSGANILTF
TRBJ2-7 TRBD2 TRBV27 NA CASSHLWDYQTYEQYF